This T cell receptor (beta chain) derives from a study of T cell responses to AZD1222 COVID-19 vaccine. As regards this clone: The antigen is not known.

Study-level findings and limits: Spike-wide coverage was observed for vaccine-associated CD4 TCRs, with dominant responses at 160-218 and 743-854. Of the AZD1222 recipients, only 5 or 6 were seropositive at baseline.

The ends were cut back, 6 bases at V and 6 bases at J, with 12 bases in the middle. The length of the CDR3 is 13 residues. The V gene's germline CDR1 is LNHDA and CDR2 SQIVND (reference sequence). The repertoire was sequenced with immunoSEQ multiplex PCR; TCRdb's copy has only in-frame clones and lacks some. The sample includes under 200,000 clones, around 94% seen only once; the top ten take about 0.6%. The sequencing used peripheral blood, collected on day 0 of AZD1222 vaccination. This TCR was recovered from an adult in good health. The V and J genes are TRBV19 and TRBJ1-5; possible D gene TRBD1, 5 bases. The CDR3 sequence: CASRGGGAQPQHF. CDR3 nucleotide sequence: TGTGCCAGTAGGGGGGGAGGGGCTCAGCCCCAGCATTTT. The complete variable domain, with remaining parts taken from reference TRBV19 and TRBJ1-5, reads DGGITQSPKYLFRKEGQNVTLSCEQNLNHDAMYWYRQDPGQGLRLIYYSQIVNDFQKGDIAEGYSVSREKKESFPLTVTSAQKNPTAFYLCASRGGGAQPQHFGDGTRLSIL.